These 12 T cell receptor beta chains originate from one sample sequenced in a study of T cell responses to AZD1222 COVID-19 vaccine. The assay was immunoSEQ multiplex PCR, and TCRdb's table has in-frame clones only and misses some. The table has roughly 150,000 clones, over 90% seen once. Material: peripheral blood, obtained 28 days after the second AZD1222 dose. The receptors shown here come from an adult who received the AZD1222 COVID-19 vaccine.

The DNA of the CDR3 is TGTGCCAGCTCAGAGGTAGTTCTAGGCTACGAGCAGTACTTC. Protein: CASSEVVLGYEQYF. The chain uses TRBV6-5 and TRBJ2-7; unclear D gene. Deletions cut 8 bases from V and 3 bases from J, with 17 bases between. The CDR3 consists of 14 residues. Germline V gene lookup returns CDR1 MNHEY and CDR2 SVGAGI.

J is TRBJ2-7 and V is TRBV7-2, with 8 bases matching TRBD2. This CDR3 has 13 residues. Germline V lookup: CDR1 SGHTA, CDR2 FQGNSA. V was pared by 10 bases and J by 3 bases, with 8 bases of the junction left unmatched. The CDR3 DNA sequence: TGTGCCATCAGACTAGCGCCGAACTACGAGCAGTACTTC. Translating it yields CAIRLAPNYEQYF.

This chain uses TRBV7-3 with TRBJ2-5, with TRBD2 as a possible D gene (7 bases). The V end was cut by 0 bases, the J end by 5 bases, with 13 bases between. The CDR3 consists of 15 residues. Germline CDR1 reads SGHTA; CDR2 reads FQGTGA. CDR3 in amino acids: CASSLTGGPKETQYF. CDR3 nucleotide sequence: TGTGCCAGCAGCTTAACCGGGGGGCCGAAGGAGACCCAGTACTTC.

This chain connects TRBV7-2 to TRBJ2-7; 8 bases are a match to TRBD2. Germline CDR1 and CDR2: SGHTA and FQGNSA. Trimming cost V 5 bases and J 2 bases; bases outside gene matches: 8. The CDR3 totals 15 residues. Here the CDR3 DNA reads TGTGCCAGCAGCAGAGCCGGGACTAGTCCCTACGAGCAGTACTTC. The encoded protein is CASSRAGTSPYEQYF. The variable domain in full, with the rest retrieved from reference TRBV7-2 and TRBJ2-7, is GAGVSQSPSNKVTEKGKDVELRCDPISGHTALYWYRQSLGQGLEFLIYFQGNSAPDKSGLPSDRFSAERTGGSVSTLTIQRTQQEDSAVYLCASSRAGTSPYEQYFGPGTRLTVT.

CDR3 in DNA: TGTGCCAGCGGCGAGGGGAGGGCAACTAATGAAAAACTGTTTTTT. Residues: CASGEGRATNEKLFF. The chain uses TRBV5-6 and TRBJ1-4, with D possibly matching TRBD1 (5 bases). The CDR3 runs 15 residues. Deletions cut 7 bases from V and 0 bases from J, with 13 bases between. CDR1 and CDR2 (germline): SGHDT, YYEEEE.

The CDR3 bases are TGCGCCAGCAGCCGAGGGACTAGCGGGAGTGCAGATACGCAGTATTTT. This encodes CASSRGTSGSADTQYF. This sequence joins TRBV5-1 and TRBJ2-3; 14 nucleotides match TRBD2. Germline V gene data show CDR1 as SGHRS and CDR2 as YFSETQ. Unmatched junction bases numbered 5, after V lost 4 bases and J lost 4 bases. The CDR3 runs to 16 residues.

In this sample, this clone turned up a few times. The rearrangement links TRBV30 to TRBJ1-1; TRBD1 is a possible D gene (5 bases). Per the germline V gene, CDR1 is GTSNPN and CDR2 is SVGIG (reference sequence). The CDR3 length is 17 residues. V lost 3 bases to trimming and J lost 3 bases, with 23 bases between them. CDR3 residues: CAWSSWQGAGGDTEAFF. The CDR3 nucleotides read TGTGCCTGGAGCTCTTGGCAGGGAGCAGGCGGAGACACTGAAGCTTTCTTT.

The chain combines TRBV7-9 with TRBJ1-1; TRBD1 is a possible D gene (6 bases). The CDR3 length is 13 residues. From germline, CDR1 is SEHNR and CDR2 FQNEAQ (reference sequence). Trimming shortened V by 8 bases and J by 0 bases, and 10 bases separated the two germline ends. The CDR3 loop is CASETGLNTEAFF. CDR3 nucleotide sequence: TGTGCCAGCGAGACAGGATTGAACACTGAAGCTTTCTTT. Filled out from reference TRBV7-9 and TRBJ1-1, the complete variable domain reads DTGVSQNPRHKITKRGQNVTFRCDPISEHNRLYWYRQTLGQGPEFLTYFQNEAQLEKSRLLSDRFSAERPKGSFSTLEIQRTEQGDSAMYLCASETGLNTEAFFGQGTRLTVV.

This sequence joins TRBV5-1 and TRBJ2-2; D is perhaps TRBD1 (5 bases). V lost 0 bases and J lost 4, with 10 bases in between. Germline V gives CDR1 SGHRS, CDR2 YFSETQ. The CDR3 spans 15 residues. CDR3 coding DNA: TGCGCCAGCAGCTTGGAAGGGGCTGGCACCGGGGAGCTGTTTTTT. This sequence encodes CASSLEGAGTGELFF.

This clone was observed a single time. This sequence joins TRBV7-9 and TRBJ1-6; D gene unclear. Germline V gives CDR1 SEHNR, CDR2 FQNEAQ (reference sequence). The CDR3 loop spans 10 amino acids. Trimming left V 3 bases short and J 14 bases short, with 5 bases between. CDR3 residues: CASSFQSLHF. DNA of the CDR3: TGTGCCAGCAGCTTTCAATCCCTCCACTTT.

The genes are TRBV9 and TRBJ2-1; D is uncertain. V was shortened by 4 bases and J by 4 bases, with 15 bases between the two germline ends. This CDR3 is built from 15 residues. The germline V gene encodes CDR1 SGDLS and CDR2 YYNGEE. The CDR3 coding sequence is TGTGCCAGCAGCCCGCGACCGAGACCTTACAATGAGCAGTTCTTC. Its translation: CASSPRPRPYNEQFF.

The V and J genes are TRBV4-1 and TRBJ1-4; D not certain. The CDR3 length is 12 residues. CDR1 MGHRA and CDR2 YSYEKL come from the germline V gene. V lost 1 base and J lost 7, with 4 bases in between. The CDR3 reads CASSQVSEKLFF. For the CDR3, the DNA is TGCGCCAGCAGCCAAGTGAGTGAAAAACTGTTTTTT.